These 26 T cell receptor beta chains were all obtained from the same sample, sequenced in a study of radiotherapy plus CTLA-4 blockade in lung cancer. Sequencing used immunoSEQ multiplex PCR; TCRdb keeps in-frame clones, though not all of them. The sample records fewer than 50,000 clones, over 55% being singletons. The sample here was peripheral blood, taken from a patient treated with radiotherapy plus ipilimumab. The receptors here all came from a human donor with non-small cell lung cancer who had a partial response to radiotherapy plus ipilimumab.

This clone was counted once. The chain recombines TRBV13 with TRBJ2-1; 9 bases are shared with TRBD2. The V segment lost 4 bases and the J segment 3 bases; nucleotides outside the gene matches: 4. CDR3 length: 15 residues. The germline gives CDR1 PRHDT, CDR2 FYEKMQ (reference sequence). The CDR3 is CASSWGTSSYNEQFF. DNA for the CDR3: TGTGCCAGCAGCTGGGGGACTAGCAGCTACAATGAGCAGTTCTTC.

There are a few counts of this clone. The chain has TRBV5-1 and TRBJ1-2; 7 bases are shared with TRBD1. The J segment lost 0 bases and the V segment lost 5 bases, leaving 13 bases of the junction unmatched. CDR3 size: 17 residues. CDR1 SGHRS and CDR2 YFSETQ come from the germline V gene. For the CDR3, the DNA is TGCGCCAGCAGAACGCAGCCTACAGGGGAAGCTAACTATGGCTACACCTTC. It codes for CASRTQPTGEANYGYTF.

The gene calls are TRBV2 and TRBJ2-7; the D is unclear. The CDR3 runs to 10 residues. Trimming took 8 bases from V and 3 from J, leaving 5 bases between them. From germline, CDR1 is SNHLY and CDR2 FYNNEI. CDR3 sequence reads: CASGDYEQYF. The CDR3 DNA reads TGTGCCAGCGGAGACTACGAGCAGTACTTC.

The chain links TRBV11-2 to TRBJ1-1; a possible D gene is TRBD1 (6 bases). This CDR3 contains 14 residues. V was pared by 3 bases and J by 2 bases, with 10 bases between. In germline, CDR1 is SGHAT, CDR2 FQNNGV. As DNA, the CDR3 is TGTGCCAGCAGCTTGAGGGGGAGCAACACTGAAGCTTTCTTT. This encodes CASSLRGSNTEAFF.

This chain links TRBV5-4 with TRBJ2-1; 9 bases match TRBD2. V lost 1 base to trimming and J lost 3 bases; unmatched junction nucleotides: 2. Germline CDR1 SGHNT, CDR2 YYREEE (reference sequence). The CDR3 length is 15 residues. The CDR3 region is CASSLNSGSYNEQFF. The CDR3 DNA follows: TGTGCCAGCAGCTTGAATAGCGGGAGCTACAATGAGCAGTTCTTC.

The CDR3 loop reads CASSYSQGLPLHF. CDR3 DNA sequence: TGTGCCAGCAGTTACTCGCAGGGCTTGCCCCTCCACTTT. The chain has TRBV6-6 and TRBJ1-6; maybe TRBD1 (5 bases). The ends were cut back, 0 bases at V and 13 bases at J, with 10 bases in the middle. The CDR3 totals 13 residues. Per germline, CDR1 MNHNY and CDR2 SVGAGI (reference sequence).

The V gene is TRBV21-1, the J gene TRBJ1-2; the D segment call TRBD1 is taken from the table without a DNA check. TRBV21-1 is tagged as a pseudogene. The CDR3 has 22 amino acids. The CDR3 region has the DNA TGTGCCAGCAGCAAAAGGGGATCTGGGCAAACAGGGCCCTTTTTATCTAACTATGGCTACACCTTC. It encodes CASSKRGSGQTGPFLSNYGYTF.

This clone has only one observation. The chain has TRBV5-6 and TRBJ2-4; TRBD2 matches at 15 bases. Germline V CDR1 and CDR2: SGHDT, YYEEEE. The CDR3 is 17 amino acids. V trimming: 4 bases; J trimming: 9 bases; junction bases outside the gene matches: 11. DNA of the CDR3: TGTGCCAGCAGCATGGGACTAGCGGGAGGCGGGGGGAGCATTCAGTACTTC. Translation gives CASSMGLAGGGGSIQYF.

V usage is TRBV27 and J usage is TRBJ2-1, with a possible D match to TRBD2 (7 bases). In germline, CDR1 is MNHEY, CDR2 SMNVEV (reference sequence). The V and J ends lost 3 bases and 4 bases respectively, with 16 bases between them. The CDR3 extends over 16 amino acids. Here the CDR3 DNA reads TGTGCCAGCAGTTTGGGGGCGGGAGTTCTATACAATGAGCAGTTCTTC. Its translation is CASSLGAGVLYNEQFF.

The V gene is TRBV19, the J gene TRBJ1-4; D is unclear. CDR3 length: 14 amino acids. The V end lost 0 bases, the J end lost 7 bases, and 9 bases lay between the germline ends. Per the germline V gene, CDR1 is LNHDA and CDR2 is SQIVND (reference sequence). CDR3 in DNA: TGTGCCAGTAGTATAGAAGGCGGCATTGAAAAACTGTTTTTT. As protein: CASSIEGGIEKLFF.

The chain employs TRBV18 and TRBJ2-1; 7 positions agree with TRBD2. The J segment lost 1 base and the V segment lost 3 bases, leaving 9 bases of the junction unmatched. The CDR3 length is 17 residues. Germline V gene lookup returns CDR1 KGHSH and CDR2 LQKENI. CDR3 DNA sequence: TGTGCCAGCTCACCGGTTGTACTAGCGCCTTCCTACAATGAGCAGTTCTTC. This sequence encodes CASSPVVLAPSYNEQFF. The whole variable domain, filled in from reference TRBV18 and TRBJ2-1, reads NAGVMQNPRHLVRRRGQEARLRCSPMKGHSHVYWYRQLPEEGLKFMVYLQKENIIDESGMPKERFSAEFPKEGPSILRIQQVVRGDSAAYFCASSPVVLAPSYNEQFFGPGTRLTVL.

This clone rates as medium-sized. CDR3 residues: CASSVGGPQHF. The CDR3 coding sequence is TGTGCCAGCAGCGTAGGGGGCCCCCAGCATTTT. The chain is built from TRBV7-9 and TRBJ1-5; 7 bases line up with TRBD1. The V gene's germline CDR1 is SEHNR and CDR2 FQNEAQ (reference sequence). This CDR3 has 11 amino acids. Trimming cost V 5 bases and J 10 bases; bases outside gene matches: 2. Full variable domain (remainder filled in from reference TRBV7-9 and TRBJ1-5): DTGVSQNPRHKITKRGQNVTFRCDPISEHNRLYWYRQTLGQGPEFLTYFQNEAQLEKSRLLSDRFSAERPKGSFSTLEIQRTEQGDSAMYLCASSVGGPQHFGDGTRLSIL.

This chain links TRBV5-6 with TRBJ2-1; D possibly corresponds to TRBD2 (6 bases). The length of the CDR3 is 11 residues. Per the germline V gene, CDR1 is SGHDT and CDR2 is YYEEEE. The ends were cut back, 6 bases at V and 9 bases at J, with 10 bases in the middle. This chain's CDR3 is CASNYGGEQFF. In nucleotides, the CDR3 is TGTGCCAGCAACTACGGGGGTGAGCAGTTCTTC.

This clone was found a few times. The chain links TRBV6-5 to TRBJ1-2, with D unclear. CDR1 MNHEY and CDR2 SVGAGI come from the germline V gene. The CDR3 runs 12 residues. The CDR3 protein is CATKGGNYGYTF. CDR3 nucleotides: TGTGCGACGAAGGGAGGTAACTATGGCTACACCTTC.

This clone was observed a single time. The J gene is TRBJ2-7, the V gene TRBV7-2, with 8 bases aligning to TRBD2. The J segment lost 4 bases and the V segment lost 2 bases, leaving 4 bases of the junction unmatched. The CDR3 loop spans 14 amino acids. Per the germline V gene, CDR1 is SGHTA and CDR2 is FQGNSA. This CDR3 reads CASSLLPGGYEQYF. CDR3 in DNA: TGTGCCAGCAGCTTACTTCCGGGGGGGTACGAGCAGTACTTC.

This clone was seen a few times. V usage is TRBV7-9 and J usage is TRBJ1-4, with TRBD1 matching over 9 bases. CDR1 and CDR2 (germline): SEHNR, FQNEAQ (reference sequence). Trimming cost V 1 base and J 6 bases; bases outside gene matches: 9. The CDR3 totals 17 residues. The CDR3 DNA reads TGTGCCAGCAGCTTAGGGACAGGGGCCCAGCAAGATGAAAAACTGTTTTTT. Translated: CASSLGTGAQQDEKLFF.

The chain carries TRBV6-1 and TRBJ2-1, with 9 nucleotides matching TRBD2. Germline V gene lookup returns CDR1 MNHNS and CDR2 SASEGT. This CDR3 region has 15 residues. The V gene end was trimmed by 7 bases and the J gene end by 1 base; junction bases not matched to a gene: 5. This chain's CDR3 is CASMLLAGSYNEQFF. The CDR3 coding sequence is TGTGCCAGCATGCTTCTAGCGGGATCCTACAATGAGCAGTTCTTC.

Only one count was recorded for this clone. The chain uses TRBV2 and TRBJ2-7, with D uncertain. CDR3 length: 13 residues. Germline V gives CDR1 SNHLY, CDR2 FYNNEI. Trimming took 1 base from V and 4 from J, leaving 8 bases between them. The CDR3 spells CASSEESAYEQYF. In nucleotides, the CDR3 is TGTGCCAGCAGTGAAGAGTCCGCGTACGAGCAGTACTTC.

CDR3 DNA: TGCGCCAGCAGCCAACAGGGAGGGGGTCCCTACGAGCAGTACTTC. Translated: CASSQQGGGPYEQYF. The chain carries TRBV4-1 and TRBJ2-7; maybe TRBD2 (7 bases). The CDR3 runs 15 residues. Trimming stripped 2 bases from V and 2 bases from J, with 13 bases between. In germline, CDR1 is MGHRA, CDR2 YSYEKL.

V gene TRBV7-9 combines with J gene TRBJ2-1, with 8 nucleotides matching TRBD2. CDR1 is SEHNR and CDR2 is FQNEAQ in the germline V gene (reference sequence). The V segment lost 0 bases and the J segment 4 bases; nucleotides outside the gene matches: 5. The CDR3 runs to 16 residues. The CDR3 here is CASSLALAGTYNEQFF. Here the CDR3 DNA reads TGTGCCAGCAGCTTAGCGCTAGCGGGTACGTACAATGAGCAGTTCTTC.

This chain uses TRBV6-5 with TRBJ1-1; 10 positions match TRBD1. CDR1 MNHEY and CDR2 SVGAGI come from the germline V gene. Unmatched junction bases numbered 5, after V lost 6 bases and J lost 10 bases. The CDR3 totals 12 residues. The CDR3 loop reads CASRTTGGVAFF. The DNA for the CDR3 is TGTGCCAGCAGGACGACAGGGGGCGTAGCTTTCTTT.

The table lists this clone with a few counts. V gene TRBV19 combines with J gene TRBJ1-2; D remains ambiguous. V shed 3 bases and J shed 3 bases, with 8 bases lying between them. The CDR3 covers 13 residues. Germline loops: CDR1 LNHDA, CDR2 SQIVND (reference sequence). Written as DNA, the CDR3 is TGTGCCAGTAGTATTCAATCAGACTATGGCTACACCTTC. Translation: CASSIQSDYGYTF.

The chain has TRBV5-4 and TRBJ2-7; perhaps TRBD2 as D (5 bases). The CDR3 is made up of 11 amino acids. Germline V CDR1 and CDR2: SGHNT, YYREEE (reference sequence). Deletions cut 10 bases from V and 5 bases from J, with 13 bases between. CDR3 in amino acids: CASTTRNEQYF. The CDR3, as DNA: TGTGCCTCCACTACTAGAAACGAGCAGTACTTC.

This clone was detected once. The chain is built from TRBV9 and TRBJ2-1; D perhaps matches TRBD2 (7 bases). Germline lookup yields CDR1 SGDLS and CDR2 YYNGEE. V shed 0 bases and J shed 2 bases, with 12 bases lying between them. The CDR3 runs to 16 residues. The CDR3 region has the DNA TGTGCCAGCAGCGTAGCGGGGGGCACGGCCTACAATGAGCAGTTCTTC. Amino acids: CASSVAGGTAYNEQFF.

The V call is TRBV9, the J call TRBJ2-1; TRBD2 agrees at 11 bases. The CDR3 contains 14 residues. The germline V gene encodes CDR1 SGDLS and CDR2 YYNGEE. V was pared by 1 base and J by 9 bases, with 3 bases of the junction left unmatched. This CDR3 reads CASSVRLAGGEQFF. CDR3 in DNA: TGTGCCAGCAGCGTAAGGCTAGCGGGAGGTGAGCAGTTCTTC. The full variable domain, its missing parts supplied by reference TRBV9 and TRBJ2-1, is DSGVTQTPKHLITATGQRVTLRCSPRSGDLSVYWYQQSLDQGLQFLIQYYNGEERAKGNILERFSAQQFPDLHSELNLSSLELGDSALYFCASSVRLAGGEQFFGPGTRLTVL.

V is TRBV6-5 and J is TRBJ1-1; D not certain. The V end lost 5 bases, the J end lost 2 bases, and 9 bases lay between the germline ends. The CDR3 sequence is 13 residues long. Germline-derived CDR1 and CDR2 are MNHEY and SVGAGI. The CDR3 DNA is TGTGCCAGCAGTGCCGGGTTTAACACTGAAGCTTTCTTT. Translating gives CASSAGFNTEAFF.